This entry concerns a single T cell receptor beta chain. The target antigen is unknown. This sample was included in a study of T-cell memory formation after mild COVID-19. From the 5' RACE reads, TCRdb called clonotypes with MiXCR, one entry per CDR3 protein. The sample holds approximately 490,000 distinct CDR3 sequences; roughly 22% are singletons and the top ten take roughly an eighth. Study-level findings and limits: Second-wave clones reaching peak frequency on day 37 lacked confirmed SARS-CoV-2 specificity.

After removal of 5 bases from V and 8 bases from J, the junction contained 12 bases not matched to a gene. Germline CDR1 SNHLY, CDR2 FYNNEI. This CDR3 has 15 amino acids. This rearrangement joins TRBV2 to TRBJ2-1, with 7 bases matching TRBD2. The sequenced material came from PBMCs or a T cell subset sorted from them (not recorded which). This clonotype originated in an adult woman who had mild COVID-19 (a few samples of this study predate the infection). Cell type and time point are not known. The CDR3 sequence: CASSPTGGSGYEQFF. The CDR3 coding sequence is TGTGCCAGCAGTCCTACTGGCGGGAGTGGCTATGAGCAGTTCTTC.